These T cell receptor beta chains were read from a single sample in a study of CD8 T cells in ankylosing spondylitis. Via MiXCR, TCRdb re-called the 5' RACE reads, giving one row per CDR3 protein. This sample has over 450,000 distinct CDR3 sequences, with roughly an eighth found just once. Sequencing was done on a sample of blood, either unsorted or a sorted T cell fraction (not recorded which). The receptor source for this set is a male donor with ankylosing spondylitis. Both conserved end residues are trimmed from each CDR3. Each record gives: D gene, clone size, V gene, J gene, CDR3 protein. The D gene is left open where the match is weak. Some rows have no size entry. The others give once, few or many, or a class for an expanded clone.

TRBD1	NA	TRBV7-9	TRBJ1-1	ASSLEPISSGGIAF
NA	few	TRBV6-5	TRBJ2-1	ASSYSRRVDEQF
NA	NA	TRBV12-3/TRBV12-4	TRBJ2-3	ASRLQGPTDTQY
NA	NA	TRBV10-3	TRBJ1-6	AISDRGASSYNSPLH
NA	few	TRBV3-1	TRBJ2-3	ASSHGGPQISQY
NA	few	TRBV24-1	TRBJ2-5	ATSDSFQETQY
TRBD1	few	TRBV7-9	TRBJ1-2	ASSPWDRDYGYT
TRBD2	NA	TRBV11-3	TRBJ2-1	ASSLVLAWGNEQF
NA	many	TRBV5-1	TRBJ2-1	ASSLAGTRSYNEQF
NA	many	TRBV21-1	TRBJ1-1	ASSPRPGGTEAF
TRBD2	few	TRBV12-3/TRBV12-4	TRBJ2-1	ASSLREGTSYNEQF
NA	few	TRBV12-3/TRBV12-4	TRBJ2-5	ASRADQETQY
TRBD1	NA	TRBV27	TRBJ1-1	ASRPDRVGTEAF
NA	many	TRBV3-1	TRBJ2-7	ASSLRRSYEQY
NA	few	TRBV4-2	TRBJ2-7	ASSQDRTGWRERPYEQY
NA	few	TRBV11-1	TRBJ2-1	ASSSPWDGISSYNEQF
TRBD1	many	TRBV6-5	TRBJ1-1	ASSHRRTGLNTEAF
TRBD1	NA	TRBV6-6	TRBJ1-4	ASRDRGGEKLF
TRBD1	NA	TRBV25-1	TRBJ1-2	ASRTGDGYT
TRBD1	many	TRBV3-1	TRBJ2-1	ASSQDLGTGGTLIYNEQF
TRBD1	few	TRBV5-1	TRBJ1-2	ASSPQGGNYGYT
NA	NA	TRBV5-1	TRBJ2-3	ASSLAPAGLSSTDTQY
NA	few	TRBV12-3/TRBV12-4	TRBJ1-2	ASSLAGGGPGYT
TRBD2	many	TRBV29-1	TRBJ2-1	SVVGLALSYNEQF
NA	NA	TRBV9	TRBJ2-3	ASSGDPRTDTQY
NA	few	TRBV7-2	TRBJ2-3	ASSYMGGADTQY
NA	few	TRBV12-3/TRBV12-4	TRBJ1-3	ASSGASDTIY
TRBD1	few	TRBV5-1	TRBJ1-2	ASSDEGAFGYT
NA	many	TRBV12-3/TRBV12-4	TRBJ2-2	ASRARTVANTGELF
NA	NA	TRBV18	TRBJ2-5	ASSPAESPGTQY
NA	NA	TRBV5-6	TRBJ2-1	ASSLGQGSLVYNEQF
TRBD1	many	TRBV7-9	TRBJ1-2	ASSLEGQVLGYT
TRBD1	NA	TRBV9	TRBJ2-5	ASSHSWDRDEETQY
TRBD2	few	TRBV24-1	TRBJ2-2	ATSDSGLAGANTGELF
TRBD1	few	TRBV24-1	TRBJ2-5	ATSDYATGGEETQY
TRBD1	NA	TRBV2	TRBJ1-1	ASSWTGKNTEAF
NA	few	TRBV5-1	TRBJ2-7	ASSPRSSPTALNEQY
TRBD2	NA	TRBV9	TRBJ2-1	ASSVGTGGTYNEQF
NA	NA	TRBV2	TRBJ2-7	ASSSAGHSYEQY
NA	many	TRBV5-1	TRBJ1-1	ASSSPRGGYNTEAF
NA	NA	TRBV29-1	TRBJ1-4	SVEDKGPNEKLF
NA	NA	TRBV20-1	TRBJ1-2	SATRTRAEGYT
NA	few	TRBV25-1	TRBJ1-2	ASSEPGKVVGYT
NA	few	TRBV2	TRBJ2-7	ASSQNQGYEQY
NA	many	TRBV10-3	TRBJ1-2	AISESVGGYT
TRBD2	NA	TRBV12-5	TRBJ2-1	ASGSGTSGGREQF
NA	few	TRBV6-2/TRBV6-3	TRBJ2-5	ASSYGSAPETQY
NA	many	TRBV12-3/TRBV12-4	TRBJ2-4	ASSLNSLYGAKNIQY
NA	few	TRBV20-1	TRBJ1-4	SARDRRHGDEKLF
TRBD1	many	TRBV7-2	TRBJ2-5	ASSLMTGDEETQY
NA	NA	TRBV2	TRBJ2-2	ASKFGSNTGELF
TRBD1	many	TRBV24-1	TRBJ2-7	ATSLTGRASEQY
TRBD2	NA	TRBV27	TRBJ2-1	ASTQWFREGLLSNEQF
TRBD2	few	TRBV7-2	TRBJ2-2	ASSLLAGTSTGELF
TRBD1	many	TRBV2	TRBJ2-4	ASSGRDREVQY
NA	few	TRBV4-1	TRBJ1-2	ASSQEWSGEYGYT
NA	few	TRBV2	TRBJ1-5	ASSEAVGLQPQH
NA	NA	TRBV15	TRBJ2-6	ATRGGNSGANVLT
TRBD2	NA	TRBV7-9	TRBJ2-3	ASSPGLVKDTQY